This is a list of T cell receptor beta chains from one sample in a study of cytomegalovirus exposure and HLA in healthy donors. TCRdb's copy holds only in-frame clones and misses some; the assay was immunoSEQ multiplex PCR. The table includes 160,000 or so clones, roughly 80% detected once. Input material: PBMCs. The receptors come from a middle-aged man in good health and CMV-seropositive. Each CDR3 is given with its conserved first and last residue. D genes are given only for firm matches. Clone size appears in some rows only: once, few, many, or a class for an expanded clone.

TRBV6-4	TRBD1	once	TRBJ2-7	TGTGCCAGCAGTGATAGGGACAGGGTGAAGGGTTACGAGCAGTACTTC	CASSDRDRVKGYEQYF
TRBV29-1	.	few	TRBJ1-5	TGCAGCGTTGCCAGGGGCAGGGGACAGCCCCAGCATTTT	CSVARGRGQPQHF
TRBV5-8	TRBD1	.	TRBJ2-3	TGTGCCAGCAGCCAGGGACAGGGCAGCACAGATACGCAGTATTTT	CASSQGQGSTDTQYF
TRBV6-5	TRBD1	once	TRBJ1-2	TGTGCCAGCAGGGCGGGACAGAGCACCTATGGCTACACCTTC	CASRAGQSTYGYTF
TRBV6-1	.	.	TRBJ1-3	TGTGCCAGCAGTGAAGCGGCCTCTGGAAACACCATATATTTT	CASSEAASGNTIYF
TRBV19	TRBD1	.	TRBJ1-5	TGTGCCAGTAGTACCAGACCCCAGACAGGGTTCCTCAATCAGCCCCAGCATTTT	CASSTRPQTGFLNQPQHF
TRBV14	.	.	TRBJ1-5	TGTGCCAGCAGCCAAATGGAGCGTTATAGCAATCAGCCCCAGCATTTT	CASSQMERYSNQPQHF
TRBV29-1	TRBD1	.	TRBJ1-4	TGCAGCGTTCGGACAGGGGATGAAAAACTGTTTTTT	CSVRTGDEKLFF
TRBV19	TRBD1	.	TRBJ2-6	TGTGCCAGTAGTATGGGGGAGGACAGGGGGCATGAAGGGGCCAACGTCCTGACTTTC	CASSMGEDRGHEGANVLTF
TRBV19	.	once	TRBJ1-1	TGTGCCAGTAGTACAGGACAGTATTTCAACACTGAAGCTTTCTTT	CASSTGQYFNTEAFF
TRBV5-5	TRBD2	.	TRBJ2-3	TGTGCCAGCAGGGAAGGGGGGCCGGGACTAGCGTACACAGATACGCAGTATTTT	CASREGGPGLAYTDTQYF
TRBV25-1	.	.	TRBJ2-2	TGTGCCAGCAGCAAGCGGGTTCCGTTGAACACCGGGGAGCTGTTTTTT	CASSKRVPLNTGELFF
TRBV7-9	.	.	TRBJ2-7	TGTTCCAGCAGCTTATATCAGGGAAGGCGAGACGAGCAGTACTTC	CSSSLYQGRRDEQYF
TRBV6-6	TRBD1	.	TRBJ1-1	TGTGCCACCAGGGGGGGGCAGGGGTCTCACACTGAAGCTTTCTTT	CATRGGQGSHTEAFF
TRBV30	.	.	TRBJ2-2	TGTGCCTGCAATAGGGACTTGGGGGCCGGGGAGCTGTTTTTT	CACNRDLGAGELFF
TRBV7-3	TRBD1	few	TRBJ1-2	TGTGCCAGCAGCTTGTCCGGACAGGGGGCGCGGGGCTACACCTTC	CASSLSGQGARGYTF
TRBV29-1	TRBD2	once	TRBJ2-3	TGCAGCGTTCCGACTAGCGGCCTTAGAGATACGCAGTATTTT	CSVPTSGLRDTQYF
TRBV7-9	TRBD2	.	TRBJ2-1	TGTGCCAGTCGGGTACCGGGACTAGCGGGAGCCGCGGGTAATGAGCAGTTCTTC	CASRVPGLAGAAGNEQFF
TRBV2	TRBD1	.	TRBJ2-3	TGTGCCAGCAACCGACAGGGTGCAGATACGCAGTATTTT	CASNRQGADTQYF
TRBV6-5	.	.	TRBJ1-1	TGTGCCAGCTACTTTAGGGGGACTGAAGCTTTCTTT	CASYFRGTEAFF
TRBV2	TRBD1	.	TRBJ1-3	TGTGCCAGCAGTGGACAGGGGAGCTCTGGAAACACCATATATTTT	CASSGQGSSGNTIYF
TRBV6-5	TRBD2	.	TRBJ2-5	TGTGCCAGCAGCCTACTACGGGAGGGCAATGAGACCCAGTACTTC	CASSLLREGNETQYF
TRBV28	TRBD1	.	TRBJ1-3	TGTGCCAGCAGTGAACGGGACAGGGTGAACACCATATATTTT	CASSERDRVNTIYF
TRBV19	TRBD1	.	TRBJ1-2	TGTGCCAGTAGTCCCCGGGACAGCGTAAACTATGGCTACACCTTC	CASSPRDSVNYGYTF
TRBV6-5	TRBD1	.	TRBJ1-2	TGTGCCAGCCTTCCCACGGGGACAGGGAACTATGGCTACACCTTC	CASLPTGTGNYGYTF
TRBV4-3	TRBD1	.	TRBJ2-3	TGCGCCAGCAGCCGGGAAGGGGGCATGGGAGATACGCAGTATTTT	CASSREGGMGDTQYF